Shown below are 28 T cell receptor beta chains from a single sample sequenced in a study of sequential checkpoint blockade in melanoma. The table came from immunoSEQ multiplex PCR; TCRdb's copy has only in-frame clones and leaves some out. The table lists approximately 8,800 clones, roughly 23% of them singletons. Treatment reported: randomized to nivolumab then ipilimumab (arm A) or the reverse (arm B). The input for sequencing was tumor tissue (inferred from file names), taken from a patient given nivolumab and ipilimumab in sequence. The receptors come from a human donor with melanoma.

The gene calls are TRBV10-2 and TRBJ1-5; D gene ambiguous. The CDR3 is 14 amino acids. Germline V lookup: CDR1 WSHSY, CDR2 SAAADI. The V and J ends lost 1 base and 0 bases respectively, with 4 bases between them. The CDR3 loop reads CASSEWYSNQPQHF. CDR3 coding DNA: TGCGCCAGCAGTGAGTGGTATAGCAATCAGCCCCAGCATTTT.

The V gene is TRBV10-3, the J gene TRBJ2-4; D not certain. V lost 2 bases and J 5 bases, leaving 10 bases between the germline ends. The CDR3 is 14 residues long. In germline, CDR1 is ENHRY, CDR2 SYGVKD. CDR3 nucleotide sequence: TGTGCCATCAGTGAGGGCTGGGTAGAAAACATTCAGTACTTC. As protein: CAISEGWVENIQYF.

CDR3 in DNA: TGTGCCAGCAGCCCGTGGACTAGCGGGGGAAAGACGCAGTATTTT. Protein: CASSPWTSGGKTQYF. V gene TRBV11-3 combines with J gene TRBJ2-3; 13 nucleotides line up with TRBD2. Trimming cost V 5 bases and J 9 bases; bases outside gene matches: 8. Germline loops: CDR1 SGHNT, CDR2 YENEEA. The CDR3 has 15 residues.

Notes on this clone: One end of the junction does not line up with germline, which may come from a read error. The CDR3 DNA reads TGCAGCGCTTGGATTTTTCCTGGGCCCTTGGGGCACTTC. It translates to CSAWIFPGPLGHF. The J gene is TRBJ2-5, the V gene TRBV29-1, with D maybe TRBD1 (5 bases). The CDR3 extends over 13 amino acids. Germline V lookup: CDR1 SQVTM, CDR2 ANQGSEA.

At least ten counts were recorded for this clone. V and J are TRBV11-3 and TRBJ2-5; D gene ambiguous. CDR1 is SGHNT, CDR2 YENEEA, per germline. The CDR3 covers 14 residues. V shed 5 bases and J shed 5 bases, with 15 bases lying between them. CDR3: CASSQVAEVETQYF. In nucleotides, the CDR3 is TGTGCCAGCAGCCAGGTCGCCGAAGTTGAGACCCAGTACTTC.

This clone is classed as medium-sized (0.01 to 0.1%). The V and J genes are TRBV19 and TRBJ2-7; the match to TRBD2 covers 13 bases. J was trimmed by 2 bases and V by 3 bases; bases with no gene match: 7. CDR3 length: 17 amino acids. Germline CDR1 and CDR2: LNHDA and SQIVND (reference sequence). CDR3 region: CASSIGTSGVYPYEQYF. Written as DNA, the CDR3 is TGTGCCAGTAGTATCGGGACTAGCGGGGTTTATCCCTACGAGCAGTACTTC.

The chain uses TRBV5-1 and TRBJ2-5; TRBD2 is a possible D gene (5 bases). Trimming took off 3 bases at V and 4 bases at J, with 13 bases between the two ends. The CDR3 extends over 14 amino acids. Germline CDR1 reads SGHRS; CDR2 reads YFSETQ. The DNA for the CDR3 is TGCGCCAGCAGCTCAGGAGAGGGCAGAGAGACCCAGTACTTC. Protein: CASSSGEGRETQYF.

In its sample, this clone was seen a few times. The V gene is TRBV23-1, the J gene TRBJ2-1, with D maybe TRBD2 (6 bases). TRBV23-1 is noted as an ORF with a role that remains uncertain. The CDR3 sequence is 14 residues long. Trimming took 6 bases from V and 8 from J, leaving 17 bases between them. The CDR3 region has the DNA TGCGCCAGCAGCCCCGGAGAGGGGAGGTATGAGCAGTTCTTC. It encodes CASSPGEGRYEQFF.

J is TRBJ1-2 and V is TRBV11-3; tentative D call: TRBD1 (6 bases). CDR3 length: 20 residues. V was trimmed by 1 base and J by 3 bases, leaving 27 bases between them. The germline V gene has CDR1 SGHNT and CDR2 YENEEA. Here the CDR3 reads CASSLGPVPIFIGQHYGYTF. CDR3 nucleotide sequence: TGTGCCAGCAGCTTAGGGCCCGTTCCAATTTTTATTGGACAGCACTATGGCTACACCTTC.

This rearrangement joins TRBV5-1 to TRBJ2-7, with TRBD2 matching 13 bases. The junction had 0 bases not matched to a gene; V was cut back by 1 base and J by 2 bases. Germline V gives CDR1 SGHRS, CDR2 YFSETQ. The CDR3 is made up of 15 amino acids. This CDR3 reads CASSLTSGGAYEQYV. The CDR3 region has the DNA TGCGCCAGCAGCTTGACTAGCGGGGGGGCCTACGAGCAGTACGTC.

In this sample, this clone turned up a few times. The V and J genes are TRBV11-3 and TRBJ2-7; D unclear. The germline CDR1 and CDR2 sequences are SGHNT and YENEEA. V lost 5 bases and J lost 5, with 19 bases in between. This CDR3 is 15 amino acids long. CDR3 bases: TGTGCCAGCAGCGCCCCCAGGATACCCACCGACGAGCAGTACTTC. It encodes CASSAPRIPTDEQYF.

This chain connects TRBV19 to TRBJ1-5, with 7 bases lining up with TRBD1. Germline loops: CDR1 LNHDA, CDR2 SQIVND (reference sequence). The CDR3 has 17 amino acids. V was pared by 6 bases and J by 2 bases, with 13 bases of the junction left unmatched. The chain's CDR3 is CASSPKGALMGNQPQHF. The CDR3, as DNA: TGTGCCAGTAGCCCCAAGGGGGCCCTTATGGGCAATCAGCCCCAGCATTTT. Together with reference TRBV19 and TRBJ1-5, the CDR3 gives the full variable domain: DGGITQSPKYLFRKEGQNVTLSCEQNLNHDAMYWYRQDPGQGLRLIYYSQIVNDFQKGDIAEGYSVSREKKESFPLTVTSAQKNPTAFYLCASSPKGALMGNQPQHFGDGTRLSIL.

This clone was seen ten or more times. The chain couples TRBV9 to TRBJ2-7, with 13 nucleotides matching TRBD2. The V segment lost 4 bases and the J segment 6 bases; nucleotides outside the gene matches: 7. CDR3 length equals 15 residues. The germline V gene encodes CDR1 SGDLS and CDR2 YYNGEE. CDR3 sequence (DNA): TGTGCCAGCAGCTTAGCCACTAGCGGGGGGGCCGAGCAGTACTTC. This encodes CASSLATSGGAEQYF.

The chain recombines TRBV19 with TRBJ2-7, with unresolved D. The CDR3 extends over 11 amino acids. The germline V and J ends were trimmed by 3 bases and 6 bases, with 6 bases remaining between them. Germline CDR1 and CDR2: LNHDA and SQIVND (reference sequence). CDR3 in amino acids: CASSMLGEQYF. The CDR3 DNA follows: TGTGCCAGTAGTATGCTAGGCGAGCAGTACTTC.

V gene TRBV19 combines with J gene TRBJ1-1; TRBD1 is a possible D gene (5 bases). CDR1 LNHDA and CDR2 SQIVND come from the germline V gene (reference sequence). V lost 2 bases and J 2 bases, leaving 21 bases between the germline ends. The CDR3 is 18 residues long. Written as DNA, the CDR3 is TGTGCCAGTAGTATATGGGGGTGGGAGGGGACGCTTAACACTGAAGCTTTCTTT. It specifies CASSIWGWEGTLNTEAFF.

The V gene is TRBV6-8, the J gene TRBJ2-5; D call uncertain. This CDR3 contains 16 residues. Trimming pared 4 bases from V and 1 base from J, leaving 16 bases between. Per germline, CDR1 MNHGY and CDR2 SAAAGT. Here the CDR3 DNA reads TGTGCCAGCAGTTTACACTGGCAGGCCCCCCAAGAGACCCAGTACTTC. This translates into CASSLHWQAPQETQYF.

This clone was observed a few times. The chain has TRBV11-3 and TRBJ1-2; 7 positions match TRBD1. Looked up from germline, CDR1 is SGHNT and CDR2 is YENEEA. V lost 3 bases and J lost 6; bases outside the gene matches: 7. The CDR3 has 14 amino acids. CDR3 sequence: CASSFSTGTNGYTF. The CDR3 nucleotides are TGTGCCAGCAGCTTCTCGACAGGGACCAATGGCTACACCTTC.

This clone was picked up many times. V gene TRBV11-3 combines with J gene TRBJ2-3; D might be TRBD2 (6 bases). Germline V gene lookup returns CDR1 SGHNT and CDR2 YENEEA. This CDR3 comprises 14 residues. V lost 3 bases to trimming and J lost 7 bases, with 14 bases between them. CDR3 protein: CASSFGTEGNTQYF. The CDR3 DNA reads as TGTGCCAGCAGCTTCGGGACGGAGGGGAATACGCAGTATTTT. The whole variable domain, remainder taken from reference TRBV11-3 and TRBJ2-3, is EAGVVQSPRYKIIEKKQPVAFWCNPISGHNTLYWYLQNLGQGPELLIRYENEEAVDDSQLPKDRFSAERLKGVDSTLKIQPAELGDSAVYLCASSFGTEGNTQYFGPGTRLTVL.

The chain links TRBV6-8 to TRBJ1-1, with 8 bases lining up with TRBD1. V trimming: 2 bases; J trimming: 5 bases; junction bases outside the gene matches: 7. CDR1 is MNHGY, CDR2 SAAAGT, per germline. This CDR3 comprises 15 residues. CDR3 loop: CASSYQQGGGTEAFF. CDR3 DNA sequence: TGTGCCAGCAGTTACCAACAGGGGGGTGGAACTGAAGCTTTCTTT.

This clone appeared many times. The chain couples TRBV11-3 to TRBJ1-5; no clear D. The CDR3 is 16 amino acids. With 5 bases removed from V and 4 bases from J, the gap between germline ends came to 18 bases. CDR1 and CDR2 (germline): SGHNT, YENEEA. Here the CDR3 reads CASSQQPEHENQPQHF. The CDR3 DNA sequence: TGTGCCAGCAGCCAACAACCCGAACACGAGAATCAGCCCCAGCATTTT.

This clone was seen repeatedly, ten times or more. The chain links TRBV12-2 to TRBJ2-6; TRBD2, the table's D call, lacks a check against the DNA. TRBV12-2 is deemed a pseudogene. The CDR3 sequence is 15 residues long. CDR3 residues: CAVLPRVAGANVLTF. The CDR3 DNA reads TGTGCCGTACTTCCGAGGGTGGCCGGGGCCAACGTCCTGACTTTC.

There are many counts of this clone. CDR3 in amino acids: CASSYSRTDNTGELFF. Here the CDR3 DNA reads TGTGCCAGCAGTTACTCCCGGACAGATAACACCGGGGAGCTGTTTTTT. The chain has TRBV6-7 and TRBJ2-2; a possible D gene is TRBD1 (6 bases). TRBV6-7 is an open reading frame, and its role is uncertain. CDR3 size: 16 residues. Trimming stripped 0 bases from V and 2 bases from J, with 10 bases between.

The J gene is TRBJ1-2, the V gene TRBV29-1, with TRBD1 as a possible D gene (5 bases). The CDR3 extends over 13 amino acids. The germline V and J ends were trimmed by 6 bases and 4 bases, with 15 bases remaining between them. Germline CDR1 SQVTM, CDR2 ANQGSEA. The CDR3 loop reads CSVSTLRGYGYTF. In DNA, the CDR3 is TGCAGCGTATCGACTCTGAGGGGCTATGGCTACACCTTC. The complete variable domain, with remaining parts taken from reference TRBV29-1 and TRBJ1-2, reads SAVISQKPSRDICQRGTSLTIQCQVDSQVTMMFWYRQQPGQSLTLIATANQGSEATYESGFVIDKFPISRPNLTFSTLTVSNMSPEDSSIYLCSVSTLRGYGYTFGSGTRLTVV.

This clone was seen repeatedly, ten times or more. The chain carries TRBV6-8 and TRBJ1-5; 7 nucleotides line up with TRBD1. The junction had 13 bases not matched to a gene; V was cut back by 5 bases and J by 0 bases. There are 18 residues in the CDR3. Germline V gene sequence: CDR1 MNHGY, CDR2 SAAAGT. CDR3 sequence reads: CASSLTTDRSYSNQPQHF. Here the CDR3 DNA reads TGTGCCAGCAGTCTAACCACGGACAGGTCATATAGCAATCAGCCCCAGCATTTT.

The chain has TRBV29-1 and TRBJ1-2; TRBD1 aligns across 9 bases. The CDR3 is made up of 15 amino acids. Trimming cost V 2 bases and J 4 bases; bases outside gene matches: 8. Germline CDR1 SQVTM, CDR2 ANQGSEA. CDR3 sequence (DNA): TGCAGCGTTGAAACCGGGACAGGGAAGGGCTATGGCTACACCTTC. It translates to CSVETGTGKGYGYTF. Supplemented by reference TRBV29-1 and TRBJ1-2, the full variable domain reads SAVISQKPSRDICQRGTSLTIQCQVDSQVTMMFWYRQQPGQSLTLIATANQGSEATYESGFVIDKFPISRPNLTFSTLTVSNMSPEDSSIYLCSVETGTGKGYGYTFGSGTRLTVV.

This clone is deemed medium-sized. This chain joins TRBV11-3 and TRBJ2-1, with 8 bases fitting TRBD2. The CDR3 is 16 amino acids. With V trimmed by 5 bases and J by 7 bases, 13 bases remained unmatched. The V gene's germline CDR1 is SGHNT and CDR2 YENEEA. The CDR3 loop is CASSGVYSGGANEQFF. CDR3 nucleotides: TGTGCCAGCAGCGGAGTGTACTCCGGGGGGGCAAATGAGCAGTTCTTC.

CDR3 coding DNA: TGTGCCAGTGTCAGGCGGAATTTTGCAACTAATGAAAAACTGTTTTTT. Protein product: CASVRRNFATNEKLFF. The chain is built from TRBV28 and TRBJ1-4, with no clear D. The V gene lost 9 bases and the J gene lost 0 bases, with 17 bases spanning the gap. CDR1 is MDHEN, CDR2 SYDVKM, per germline. The CDR3 consists of 16 residues.

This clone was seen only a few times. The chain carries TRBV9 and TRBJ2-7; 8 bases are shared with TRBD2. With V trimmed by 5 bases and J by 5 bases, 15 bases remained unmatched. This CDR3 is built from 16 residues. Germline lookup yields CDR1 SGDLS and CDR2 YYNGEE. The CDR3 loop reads CASSSGVSGGPDEQYV. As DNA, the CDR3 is TGTGCCAGCAGTAGCGGGGTGAGCGGGGGACCCGACGAGCAGTACGTC.